A single sample gave rise to the 2 T cell receptor beta chains below, sequenced in a study of T cell repertoires in cytomegalovirus infection. Their specific antigens are unknown. TCRdb itself ran the reads through MiXCR, one entry per CDR3 protein. This table holds hundreds of thousands of distinct CDR3 sequences, around 32% found once. Source: cultured PBMCs, taken from culture after CMV antigen stimulation. The receptors originated from a human donor in good health (CMV status not recorded). Some clones in this sample may be carry-over from other donors' samples.

This clonotype appeared many times. The rearrangement joins TRBV12-3 or TRBV12-4 to TRBJ2-3, with D maybe TRBD2 (5 bases). V dropped 3 bases and J dropped 3 bases, with 10 bases sitting between them. This CDR3 is 14 amino acids long. The CDR3 bases are TGTGCCAGCAGTTTTACGGGAACGACAGATACGCAGTATTTT. It encodes CASSFTGTTDTQYF.

The V and J genes are TRBV27 and TRBJ1-6; 7 positions match TRBD1. The ends lost 2 bases at V and 10 bases at J; junction bases unmatched: 8. The CDR3 loop spans 15 amino acids. CDR1 MNHEY and CDR2 SMNVEV come from the germline V gene (reference sequence). CDR3 amino acids: CASSLTTGVQSPLHF. CDR3 nucleotide sequence: TGTGCCAGCAGTTTAACCACAGGGGTCCAGTCACCCCTCCACTTT.